Following are 27 T cell receptor beta chains from one sample sequenced in a study of blood T cells in healthy people across ages (dated by TCRdb to the mid-2010s). Library prep was done by 5' RACE. The instrument given in TCRdb is Illumina HiSeq 2500. A second roughly 6 to 12 cycle PCR used a sample-barcoded 5' primer and a J-beta primer mix. TCRdb applied fastp at Q25 and MiXCR to the public reads, then kept only in-frame beta chains. A single entry per CDR3 protein holds the most common genes and DNA from its merged rows. The sample yields roughly 1,700,000 distinct CDR3 sequences; roughly 28% were counted once. The ten largest clones add up to roughly 8.2% of the sample. Sequencing was performed on blood. The source of these receptors is a young woman in good health.

The chain employs TRBV7-9 and TRBJ2-3; 11 positions agree with TRBD1. Germline CDR1 is SEHNR and CDR2 is FQNEAQ (reference sequence). The CDR3 runs to 16 residues. V lost 5 bases to trimming and J lost 5 bases; unmatched junction nucleotides: 9. The CDR3 DNA follows: TGTGCCAGCAGCGTTTACCGGGACAGGGGGATAGATACGCAGTATTTT. Translating it yields CASSVYRDRGIDTQYF.

V usage is TRBV12-3 or TRBV12-4 and J usage is TRBJ1-2, with 8 positions matching TRBD1. V was clipped by 6 bases and J by 4 bases; unmatched bases: 7. The CDR3 covers 14 residues. CDR3 loop: CASRTPGGSYGYTF. CDR3 nucleotide sequence: TGTGCCAGCAGGACGCCAGGGGGCAGCTATGGCTACACCTTC.

This clonotype was detected a few times. The CDR3 spells CASSTDAGAITF. CDR3 in DNA: TGTGCCAGCAGCACCGATGCCGGCGCTATCACCTTC. The gene calls are TRBV7-9 and TRBJ1-2; D gene unclear. The V and J ends lost 5 bases and 13 bases respectively, with 17 bases between them. CDR3 length equals 12 residues. CDR1 and CDR2 (germline): SEHNR, FQNEAQ (reference sequence).

J is TRBJ2-1 and V is TRBV9, with D unclear. V lost 2 bases, J lost 2 bases, and 8 bases lay in between. This CDR3 region has 14 residues. The V gene's germline CDR1 is SGDLS and CDR2 YYNGEE. The CDR3 protein is CASSVGPAYNEQFF. In DNA form, the CDR3 reads TGTGCCAGCAGCGTTGGACCAGCCTACAATGAGCAGTTCTTC.

A remark on this clonotype: Being one base from a much bigger clone, this may be a read error. The gene calls are TRBV4-3 and TRBJ1-2; D is perhaps TRBD1 (5 bases). V was clipped by 4 bases and J by 6 bases, with 21 bases between them. The length of the CDR3 is 16 residues. Germline CDR1 and CDR2: LGHNA and YSLEER. The CDR3 DNA sequence: TGCGCCAGCAGCCCCAGGGTGAGGGTGGTGAGTCATGGCTACACCTTC. It encodes CASSPRVRVVSHGYTF.

There are a few counts of this clonotype. This chain connects TRBV29-1 to TRBJ1-1; D is uncertain. The V end lost 5 bases, the J end lost 7 bases, and 14 bases lay between the germline ends. Germline V gene data show CDR1 as SQVTM and CDR2 as ANQGSEA. This CDR3 contains 12 residues. CDR3 nucleotides: TGCAGCGTTCGGACTCCTCCCGTTGAAGCTTTCTTT. Residues: CSVRTPPVEAFF.

This clonotype was counted only a few times. V usage is TRBV19 and J usage is TRBJ2-5; possibly TRBD1 for D (7 bases). Matching the DNA end better, TRBJ2-7 makes the J call doubtful. CDR1 is LNHDA and CDR2 is SQIVND in the germline V gene (reference sequence). The CDR3 contains 14 residues. This chain's CDR3 is CASSRGDRYYEQYF. The CDR3 DNA is TGTGCCAGTAGTAGGGGGGACAGATACTACGAGCAGTACTTC.

The rearrangement links TRBV7-9 to TRBJ2-1; D tentatively reads TRBD1 or TRBD2 (5 bases each). Trimming pared 3 bases from V and 0 bases from J, leaving 12 bases between. The CDR3 consists of 16 residues. Germline V CDR1 and CDR2: SEHNR, FQNEAQ (reference sequence). CDR3 protein: CASSFAGDRSYNEQFF. The CDR3 DNA reads as TGTGCCAGCAGCTTTGCCGGGGACCGCTCCTACAATGAGCAGTTCTTC.

The chain has TRBV20-1 and TRBJ1-4; D call uncertain. The CDR3 is made up of 14 amino acids. The ends were cut back, 4 bases at V and 7 bases at J, with 16 bases in the middle. CDR1 DFQATT and CDR2 SNEGSKA come from the germline V gene (reference sequence). CDR3 loop: CSAKTGLRSEKLFF. The CDR3 nucleotides are TGCAGTGCTAAAACGGGCCTGCGGAGTGAAAAACTGTTTTTT.

The chain couples TRBV28 to TRBJ1-2, with 8 bases that match TRBD1. V trimming: 6 bases; J trimming: 7 bases; junction bases outside the gene matches: 10. The CDR3 is 14 residues long. Germline assignment: CDR1 MDHEN and CDR2 SYDVKM. The DNA of the CDR3 is TGTGCCAGCAGAGAGCAGGGGGCGCGGGGTGGCTACACCTTC. Translation gives CASREQGARGGYTF.

This clonotype showed up many times. V is TRBV5-1 and J is TRBJ2-7; 7 bases align to TRBD1. The CDR3 is made up of 15 amino acids. CDR1 is SGHRS and CDR2 is YFSETQ in the germline V gene. V was clipped by 0 bases and J by 2 bases; unmatched bases: 5. CDR3 sequence: CASSLESGGPYEQYF. The CDR3 bases are TGCGCCAGCAGCTTGGAATCAGGGGGACCCTACGAGCAGTACTTC.

This clonotype was detected only a few times. This chain uses TRBV29-1 with TRBJ1-1, with TRBD1 matching over 8 bases. V shed 5 bases and J 1 base; nucleotides not matched to a gene: 3. Germline V gives CDR1 SQVTM, CDR2 ANQGSEA. This CDR3 region has 13 residues. DNA for the CDR3: TGCAGCGTTCGACAGGGGCAGAACACTGAAGCTTTCTTT. It codes for CSVRQGQNTEAFF.

For this clonotype: This may be a read error, as it is one base from a much larger clone. The V gene is TRBV15, the J gene TRBJ2-5; D may correspond to TRBD1 or TRBD2 (5 bases each). The assigned J gene may be wrong: the sequence end matches TRBJ2-4 better. The CDR3 extends over 12 amino acids. CDR1 LNHNV and CDR2 YYDKDF come from the germline V gene (reference sequence). The CDR3, as DNA: TGTGCAACCCGGGACGGTGAAAACATTCAGTACTTC. It encodes CATRDGENIQYF.

The chain has TRBV20-1 and TRBJ1-1; no definite D call. V lost 0 bases and J lost 1, with 9 bases in between. This CDR3 has 14 residues. CDR1 DFQATT and CDR2 SNEGSKA come from the germline V gene (reference sequence). CDR3 amino acids: CSARDMRRNTEAFF. CDR3 coding DNA: TGCAGTGCTAGAGATATGAGGAGGAACACTGAAGCTTTCTTT.

The gene calls are TRBV19 and TRBJ2-1; D could derive from TRBD1 or TRBD2 (5 bases each). The CDR3 has 13 amino acids. V dropped 5 bases and J dropped 11 bases, with 16 bases sitting between them. CDR1 LNHDA and CDR2 SQIVND come from the germline V gene (reference sequence). CDR3: CASSSTPGTQQFF. In nucleotides, the CDR3 is TGTGCCAGTAGTTCGACGCCCGGGACCCAGCAGTTCTTC.

This clonotype was observed at least ten times. The chain joins TRBV11-2 to TRBJ1-2; 7 bases map to TRBD1. Per the germline V gene, CDR1 is SGHAT and CDR2 is FQNNGV. V was pared by 5 bases and J by 3 bases, with 21 bases of the junction left unmatched. This CDR3 has 19 residues. DNA for the CDR3: TGTGCCAGCAGCACTCGTAGTCCGGGACAGAGAACGGGTTACTATGGCTACACCTTC. Its translation: CASSTRSPGQRTGYYGYTF.

CDR3 sequence: CASATGTRPETQYF. The DNA for the CDR3 is TGCGCCAGCGCCACCGGGACTAGGCCGGAGACCCAGTACTTC. The chain has TRBV5-1 and TRBJ2-5; 8 nucleotides agree with TRBD2. CDR1 SGHRS and CDR2 YFSETQ come from the germline V gene. V shed 7 bases and J 5 bases; nucleotides not matched to a gene: 10. The CDR3 is 14 residues long.

This clonotype was observed a handful of times. V gene TRBV30 combines with J gene TRBJ1-1; 9 bases line up with TRBD1. CDR3 length: 14 residues. The V segment lost 2 bases and the J segment 3 bases; nucleotides outside the gene matches: 4. CDR1 is GTSNPN and CDR2 is SVGIG in the germline V gene (reference sequence). The CDR3 reads CAWSPGQGHTEAFF. For the CDR3, the DNA is TGTGCCTGGAGTCCTGGACAGGGGCACACTGAAGCTTTCTTT.

J is TRBJ2-5 and V is TRBV7-9; D gene unclear. The assigned J gene may be wrong: the sequence end matches TRBJ2-7 better. Per germline, CDR1 SEHNR and CDR2 FQNEAQ (reference sequence). The CDR3 consists of 12 residues. The CDR3 loop is CASSSSVAEQYF. The CDR3 coding sequence is TGTGCCAGCAGCTCGTCAGTAGCCGAGCAGTACTTC.

This clonotype was recorded a few times. V and J are TRBV7-9 and TRBJ2-6, with TRBD1 matching 7 bases. V shed 8 bases and J 0 bases; nucleotides not matched to a gene: 4. The CDR3 totals 15 residues. Germline V gene lookup returns CDR1 SEHNR and CDR2 FQNEAQ (reference sequence). The CDR3 loop is CASDRVGSGANVLTF. The CDR3 nucleotides read TGTGCCAGCGACAGGGTAGGCTCTGGGGCCAACGTCCTGACTTTC.

This chain connects TRBV2 to TRBJ2-1; TRBD1 matches at 8 bases. CDR3 length equals 11 residues. The germline CDR1 and CDR2 sequences are SNHLY and FYNNEI. V was clipped by 7 bases and J by 15 bases; unmatched bases: 8. The CDR3, as DNA: TGTGCCAGCACCCGAGGAGGACAGGGGTTCTTC. Its translation: CASTRGGQGFF.

This clonotype was found a few times. This CDR3 reads CASSGGGTPRQYF. The CDR3 DNA is TGTGCCAGCAGTGGTGGCGGGACCCCTAGGCAGTACTTC. The genes are TRBV6-1 and TRBJ2-7, with D possibly being TRBD2 (6 bases). V lost 4 bases, J lost 9 bases, and 16 bases lay in between. This CDR3 has 13 residues. CDR1 and CDR2 from the germline V gene are MNHNS and SASEGT.

Note on this clonotype: A much bigger clone sits one base away, suggesting this may be a read error. The rearrangement uses TRBV20-1 and TRBJ2-7; D perhaps matches TRBD2 (6 bases). The CDR3 has 13 residues. V shed 7 bases and J shed 3 bases, with 16 bases lying between them. Germline V lookup: CDR1 DFQATT, CDR2 SNEGSKA (reference sequence). CDR3 in DNA: TGCAGTGGCCTTAGCGGAGCCTGCTACGAGCAGTACTTC. As protein: CSGLSGACYEQYF.

This clonotype was picked up a small number of times. The chain combines TRBV12-3 or TRBV12-4 with TRBJ1-2; 9 nucleotides agree with TRBD1. J gave up 5 bases and V 6 bases, and 7 bases lay outside the gene matches. The CDR3 is 14 amino acids. CDR3 protein: CASSMVGTGYGYTF. CDR3 in DNA: TGTGCCAGCAGCATGGTGGGGACAGGGTATGGCTACACCTTC.

Points on this clonotype: A junction end diverges from the germline sequence, so it may reflect a read error. The chain recombines TRBV20-1 with TRBJ2-2, with 7 positions matching TRBD1. The CDR3 extends over 13 amino acids. In germline, CDR1 is DFQATT, CDR2 SNEGSKA (reference sequence). CDR3 nucleotides: TGCAGTGCTAGTCAACAGGGGACCGGGGAGCCGTTTTTT. It codes for CSASQQGTGEPFF.

Comment on this clonotype: Its ends do not fully match the called genes, so a read error is possible. CDR3 protein: CASTRDYGTGGLFF. CDR3 DNA: TGTGCCAGCACCCGGGACTACGGCACCGGGGGGCTGTTTTTT. The J gene is TRBJ2-2, the V gene TRBV6-5, with TRBD2 identical over 7 bases. The V gene's germline CDR1 is MNHEY and CDR2 SVGAGI. The CDR3 consists of 14 residues.

The J gene is TRBJ2-5, the V gene TRBV25-1; D is perhaps TRBD1 or TRBD2 (5 bases each). The CDR3 runs to 13 residues. The germline CDR1 and CDR2 sequences are MGHDK and SYGVNS. The V end was cut by 8 bases, the J end by 4 bases, with 14 bases between. The CDR3 reads CASGEQGRETQYF. The CDR3 DNA reads as TGTGCCAGCGGGGAGCAGGGTCGAGAGACCCAGTACTTC.